This entry concerns a single T cell receptor (beta chain). Its antigen is unknown. CD45RO/CCR7/CD25/CD127/CD95/CD27 sorting isolated CD4+ naive, central memory, regulatory and stem cell-like memory cells. Sorting produced populations that all topped 95% purity. Expressed TCRB transcripts were sequenced, since all the RNA that had been isolated was reverse transcribed. Measured with immunoSEQ multiplex PCR; TCRdb has only the in-frame clones, and not every one. The data contain 250,000 to 350,000 clones, 15% of them singletons. V gave up 2 bases and J gave up 2 bases, with 10 bases separating them. CDR1 GTSNPN and CDR2 SVGIG come from the germline V gene (reference sequence). The CDR3 contains 13 residues. This entry comes from a study of beta chain features in type 1 diabetes. Study-wide results and limits: Moderately but significantly shorter TCRB CDR3s were found in Type 1 diabetes patients in all four CD4+ subsets. For patients, the naive, central memory and Treg TCRB repertoires appeared more alike than for healthy donors.

J is TRBJ2-7 and V is TRBV30; D is possibly TRBD1 (7 bases). This TCR was sampled from a man aged 18 to 29 with type 1 diabetes. Material: naive CD4+ T cells from blood. The CDR3 is CAWSRRGPYEQYF. Here the CDR3 DNA reads TGTGCCTGGAGTAGGAGGGGGCCCTACGAGCAGTACTTC. The full variable domain, with the rest looked up from reference TRBV30 and TRBJ2-7, is SQTIHQWPATLVQPVGSPLSLECTVEGTSNPNLYWYRQAAGRGLQLLFYSVGIGQISSEVPQNLSASRPQDRQFILSSKKLLLSDSGFYLCAWSRRGPYEQYFGPGTRLTVT.